Listed here are 19 T cell receptor beta chains from one sample, sequenced in a study of T-cell memory formation after mild COVID-19. MiXCR, applied by TCRdb to the 5' RACE reads, yields one record per CDR3 protein. The sample consists of about 13,000 distinct CDR3 sequences, roughly 17% of them appearing once. The sample was PBMCs or a T cell subset sorted from them (not recorded which). The receptor set was obtained from a man in his late teens or twenties who had mild COVID-19 (a few samples of this study predate the infection). Cell type and time point are not known.

This clonotype was detected many times. The rearrangement joins TRBV6-2 or TRBV6-3 to TRBJ1-1, with 10 nucleotides matching TRBD1. The CDR3 length is 16 residues. Per the germline V gene, CDR1 is MNHEY and CDR2 is SVGEGT. Unmatched junction bases numbered 14, after V lost 5 bases and J lost 8 bases. The chain's CDR3 is CASSRTGPGQGTEAFF. The CDR3 DNA follows: TGTGCCAGCAGTCGAACTGGGCCGGGACAGGGGACCGAAGCTTTCTTT.

This clonotype was detected only a few times. The chain links TRBV29-1 to TRBJ1-2; possibly TRBD1 for D (5 bases). The CDR3 is 17 residues long. CDR1 SQVTM and CDR2 ANQGSEA come from the germline V gene. V lost 4 bases and J lost 2, with 23 bases in between. The CDR3 protein is CSVAPVFPGTPNYGYTF. The CDR3 bases are TGCAGCGTTGCCCCAGTCTTCCCCGGGACGCCGAACTATGGCTACACCTTC.

The chain couples TRBV2 to TRBJ1-1; 8 bases match TRBD1. With V trimmed by 8 bases and J by 4 bases, 9 bases remained unmatched. The CDR3 consists of 14 residues. The germline gives CDR1 SNHLY, CDR2 FYNNEI. Here the CDR3 reads CASVGQGGGTEAFF. As DNA, the CDR3 is TGTGCCAGCGTCGGACAGGGAGGAGGCACTGAAGCTTTCTTT. Variable domain in full (rest from reference TRBV2 and TRBJ1-1): EPEVTQTPSHQVTQMGQEVILRCVPISNHLYFYWYRQILGQKVEFLVSFYNNEISEKSEIFDDQFSVERPDGSNFTLKIRSTKLEDSAMYFCASVGQGGGTEAFFGQGTRLTVV.

The table lists this clonotype with many counts. This rearrangement joins TRBV28 to TRBJ1-1; maybe TRBD1 (5 bases). Trimming stripped 5 bases from V and 6 bases from J, with 16 bases between. CDR1 MDHEN and CDR2 SYDVKM come from the germline V gene. This CDR3 spans 14 amino acids. The CDR3 protein is CASSTLGGLAEAFF. The DNA for the CDR3 is TGTGCCAGCAGTACTCTTGGGGGGTTGGCTGAAGCTTTCTTT.

This clonotype was seen at least ten times. This rearrangement joins TRBV5-1 to TRBJ1-2; D not certain. Germline CDR1 SGHRS, CDR2 YFSETQ. V was cut by 9 bases and J by 5 bases, with 23 bases left in between. CDR3 length: 15 amino acids. CDR3: CANGDGSPDNYGYTF. In DNA, the CDR3 is TGCGCCAACGGGGATGGGTCCCCAGACAATTATGGCTACACCTTC.

This chain uses TRBV15 with TRBJ2-1; 11 positions match TRBD2. From germline, CDR1 is LNHNV and CDR2 YYDKDF (reference sequence). The CDR3 sequence is 15 residues long. V lost 0 bases and J lost 6; bases outside the gene matches: 1. In DNA, the CDR3 is TGTGCCACCAGCAGAGATACTAGCGGGAGCAATGAGCAGTTCTTC. Translating gives CATSRDTSGSNEQFF.

This rearrangement joins TRBV24-1 to TRBJ2-3; a possible D gene is TRBD2 (6 bases). Deletions cut 1 base from V and 6 bases from J, with 16 bases between. Germline V CDR1 and CDR2: KGHDR, SFDVKD. This CDR3 is 16 amino acids long. CDR3: CATSDFGAGPRDTQYF. CDR3 nucleotides: TGTGCCACCAGTGATTTTGGAGCGGGCCCGCGGGATACGCAGTATTTT.

This rearrangement joins TRBV4-1 to TRBJ1-4; no clear D gene. The CDR3 has 16 residues. With 4 bases removed from V and 0 bases from J, the gap between germline ends came to 12 bases. Germline V gene lookup returns CDR1 MGHRA and CDR2 YSYEKL. The CDR3 is CASSLNLPATNEKLFF. DNA of the CDR3: TGCGCCAGCAGCCTCAATCTGCCGGCAACTAATGAAAAACTGTTTTTT.

This clonotype was seen ten or more times. The chain joins TRBV20-1 to TRBJ2-1; D possibly corresponds to TRBD2 (6 bases). V was trimmed by 3 bases and J by 3 bases, leaving 9 bases between them. CDR1 and CDR2 (germline): DFQATT, SNEGSKA (reference sequence). This CDR3 spans 13 amino acids. CDR3 nucleotides: TGCAGTGCTAGTACTAGCTTCTACAATGAGCAGTTCTTC. Its translation: CSASTSFYNEQFF.

This clonotype was seen a few times. The genes are TRBV6-5 and TRBJ2-7; the D gene is possibly TRBD1 (5 bases). Between the trimmed V and J ends, which lost 2 bases and 0 bases, there was a span of 14 bases. In germline, CDR1 is MNHEY, CDR2 SVGAGI. The CDR3 has 16 residues. CDR3: CASSYDSLGSSYEQYF. The CDR3 DNA reads as TGTGCCAGCAGTTACGACAGCCTTGGAAGCTCCTACGAGCAGTACTTC.

This clonotype was recorded at least ten times. The V and J genes are TRBV6-5 and TRBJ2-2; tentative D call: TRBD2 (6 bases). CDR1 MNHEY and CDR2 SVGAGI come from the germline V gene. There are 13 residues in the CDR3. The V and J ends lost 7 bases and 6 bases respectively, with 12 bases between them. CDR3 in amino acids: CASTYGSPGELFF. DNA of the CDR3: TGTGCCAGCACCTACGGGAGTCCCGGGGAGCTGTTTTTT.

This clonotype was seen a few times. The DNA is left out, because the CDR3 cannot be placed on it with certainty; the CDR3 is given as TCRdb lists it. V usage is TRBV7-3 and J usage is TRBJ2-2; the listed D gene, TRBD2, was not tested against the DNA. Including both end residues, the CDR3 is 17 amino acids long. From germline, CDR1 is SGHTA and CDR2 FQGTGA. The CDR3 here is CASSSPLAGRTPGSCFF.

At least ten counts were recorded for this clonotype. The chain couples TRBV18 to TRBJ2-3; D gene ambiguous. Trimming removed 0 bases from V and 4 bases from J, with 8 bases in between. Germline values: CDR1 KGHSH, CDR2 LQKENI. The CDR3 is 14 residues long. In DNA, the CDR3 is TGTGCCAGCTCACCACCCCAGGATTCAGATACGCAGTATTTT. This translates into CASSPPQDSDTQYF.

The genes are TRBV20-1 and TRBJ1-2; D possibly corresponds to TRBD1 (5 bases). Germline-derived CDR1 and CDR2 are DFQATT and SNEGSKA (reference sequence). The CDR3 totals 19 residues. With 0 bases removed from V and 7 bases from J, the gap between germline ends came to 30 bases. In nucleotides, the CDR3 is TGCAGTGCTAGAGATTGGCCAGGGTTTAGGGGATTACCTCCCAGTGGCTACACCTTC. This gives the protein CSARDWPGFRGLPPSGYTF.

This clonotype was observed at least ten times. The rearrangement links TRBV6-2 or TRBV6-3 to TRBJ2-3; 7 bases line up with TRBD2. The trim removed 6 bases at V and 1 base at J, leaving 4 bases unmatched. The CDR3 is 14 amino acids. CDR1 is MNHEY, CDR2 SVGEGT, per germline. CDR3 sequence reads: CASSPTSGTDTQYF. The CDR3 DNA reads as TGTGCCAGCAGCCCTACTAGCGGCACAGATACGCAGTATTTT.

This clonotype was observed many times. The genes are TRBV6-5 and TRBJ2-5, with TRBD1 matching over 7 bases. This CDR3 is 14 amino acids long. V lost 6 bases to trimming and J lost 0 bases; unmatched junction nucleotides: 4. Looked up from germline, CDR1 is MNHEY and CDR2 is SVGAGI. The CDR3 is CASRPRGYQETQYF. CDR3 DNA: TGTGCCAGCAGGCCCAGGGGGTACCAAGAGACCCAGTACTTC.

In its sample, this clonotype was seen a few times. The chain has TRBV5-1 and TRBJ2-7; 7 bases align to TRBD2. J gave up 2 bases and V 5 bases, and 7 bases lay outside the gene matches. Germline CDR1 is SGHRS and CDR2 is YFSETQ. The CDR3 runs to 14 residues. The CDR3 bases are TGCGCCAGCAGTTTTGGCGGGGGAGCCTACGAGCAGTACTTC. This sequence encodes CASSFGGGAYEQYF.

The sample holds many counts of this clonotype. V usage is TRBV7-9 and J usage is TRBJ2-5; the D is unclear. Germline lookup yields CDR1 SEHNR and CDR2 FQNEAQ (reference sequence). This CDR3 has 14 residues. Trimming pared 3 bases from V and 4 bases from J, leaving 12 bases between. DNA for the CDR3: TGTGCCAGCAGCTTTTGGACGTACTTAGAGACCCAGTACTTC. It specifies CASSFWTYLETQYF.

The V call is TRBV18, the J call TRBJ2-7; D possibly matches TRBD1 or TRBD2 (5 bases each). Trimming removed 0 bases from V and 9 bases from J, with 15 bases in between. The CDR3 loop spans 14 amino acids. Per the germline V gene, CDR1 is KGHSH and CDR2 is LQKENI. The CDR3 DNA follows: TGTGCCAGCTCACCACCGCAGGGTTGGCGGGTGCAGTACTTC. This encodes CASSPPQGWRVQYF.